These T cell receptor beta chains were read from a single sample in a study of regulatory T cells in long-lasting Graves disease. MiXCR, run by TCRdb on the multiplex PCR reads, gives a single entry per CDR3 protein. The table has 300,000 or so distinct CDR3 sequences, roughly a fifth seen once; the top ten hold just under 30%. This specimen consisted of peripheral blood mononuclear cells (PBMCs), obtained when the disease was refractory, from a patient treated with antithyroid drugs. The receptors were sampled from a female donor with Graves disease. Both conserved end residues are part of each CDR3. The D gene is left open where the match is weak. Size values are once, few and many counts, or a class for expanded clones, and some rows have none.

few	-	TRBV4-3	TRBJ2-5	CASSQDRGSQATQYF	TGCGCCAGCAGCCAAGACCGGGGCAGCCAGGCGACCCAGTACTTC
-	-	TRBV5-4	TRBJ2-7	CASSLQGNYEQYF	TGTGCCAGCAGCTTGCAGGGGAACTACGAGCAGTACTTC
-	TRBD2	TRBV10-2	TRBJ2-7	CASSESKARGASYEQYF	TGCGCCAGCAGTGAGTCGAAAGCGCGGGGGGCCTCCTACGAGCAGTACTTC
few	TRBD1	TRBV24-1	TRBJ2-7	CATGQGGEQYF	TGTGCCACCGGACAGGGAGGCGAGCAGTACTTC
-	-	TRBV5-1	TRBJ1-2	CASSLGRQQSAYGYTF	TGCGCCAGCAGCTTGGGGAGACAGCAAAGTGCATATGGCTACACCTTC
-	TRBD1	TRBV6-1	TRBJ2-7	CASSTWTGTAYEQYF	TGTGCCAGCAGCACATGGACCGGGACAGCCTACGAGCAGTACTTC
-	-	TRBV9	TRBJ1-2	CASSAQQQFHRLSYGYTF	TGTGCCAGCAGCGCCCAACAACAATTTCACAGGCTAAGCTATGGCTACACCTTC
few	-	TRBV15	TRBJ2-7	CATSREKGAVTEQYF	TGTGCCACCAGCAGAGAAAAAGGTGCCGTGACCGAGCAGTACTTC
many	-	TRBV19	TRBJ2-2	CASNTGGTAGELFF	TGTGCCAGTAATACGGGGGGCACGGCCGGGGAGCTGTTTTTT
-	TRBD1	TRBV4-1	TRBJ1-5	CASSQGPQGQGNQPQHF	TGCGCCAGCAGCCAAGGTCCACAGGGACAGGGCAATCAGCCCCAGCATTTT
few	-	TRBV6-5	TRBJ1-6	CASSLDWVSPLHF	TGTGCCAGCAGTTTAGATTGGGTGTCACCCCTCCACTTT
few	TRBD1	TRBV7-2	TRBJ2-1	CASSLNRDRGRNEQFF	TGTGCCAGCAGCCTAAACCGGGACAGGGGGCGCAATGAGCAGTTCTTC
few	-	TRBV6-1	TRBJ2-2	CASSKDGTGELFF	TGTGCCAGCAGTAAGGACGGGACCGGGGAGCTGTTTTTT
few	TRBD1	TRBV28	TRBJ1-2	CASRSGRGIDGYTF	TGTGCCAGCAGGTCAGGCAGGGGGATCGATGGCTACACCTTC